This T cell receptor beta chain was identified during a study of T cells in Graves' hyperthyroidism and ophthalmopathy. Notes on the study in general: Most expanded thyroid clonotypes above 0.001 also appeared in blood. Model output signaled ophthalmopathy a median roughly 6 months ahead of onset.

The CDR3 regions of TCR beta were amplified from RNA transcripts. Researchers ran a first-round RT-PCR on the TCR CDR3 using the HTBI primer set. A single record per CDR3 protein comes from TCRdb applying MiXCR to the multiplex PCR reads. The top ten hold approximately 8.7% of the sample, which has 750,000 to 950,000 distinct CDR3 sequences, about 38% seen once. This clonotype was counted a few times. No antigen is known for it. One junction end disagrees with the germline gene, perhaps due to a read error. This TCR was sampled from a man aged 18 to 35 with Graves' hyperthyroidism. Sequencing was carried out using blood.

The CDR3 DNA is TGCGCCAGCAGCCAAGATGAGACAGGGGGGGCCTACGAGCAGTACTTC. The encoded protein is CASSQDETGGAYEQYF. The genes are TRBV7-9 and TRBJ2-7; the match to TRBD1 covers 9 bases. Germline V gene data show CDR1 as SEHNR and CDR2 as FQNEAQ (reference sequence). The CDR3 contains 16 residues.